This T cell receptor (beta chain) was recorded in a study of molecular identifiers for immune sequencing clone quantification. The study's findings and limits: In naive cells, clones above 20 RNA copies held under 1% of molecules, whereas in effector cells they held over 99%.

CDR1 is SGHDT and CDR2 is YYEEEE in the germline V gene. This CDR3 contains 13 residues. V shed 6 bases and J 13 bases; nucleotides not matched to a gene: 13. With respect to this clonotype: What it binds is not known. This likely comes from a read error, as the CDR3 has no conserved phenylalanine or tryptophan at its end.

TCRdb reprocessed the PCR reads via MiXCR and lists one record per CDR3 protein. The sample records about 60,000 distinct CDR3 sequences, 17% being singletons. Sequenced material: naive CD8+ T cells from blood, with Jurkat cell RNA spiked in. Subset noted: FACS-sorted CD8+CD4-CCR7+CD45RA+ naive T cells. V usage is TRBV5-6 and J usage is TRBJ2-1; the match to TRBD2 covers 7 bases. This TCR was recovered from a human donor in good health. Some libraries in this study had Jurkat cell RNA spiked in. CDR3 amino acids: CASNWGLLSEQFS. The DNA for the CDR3 is TGTGCCAGCAACTGGGGACTATTGAGTGAACAGTTCTCC.